Listed below are T cell receptor beta chains from one sample, sequenced in a study of vaccination and CD4 T cells after COVID-19. What these receptors recognize is not known. TCRdb reprocessed the PCR reads via MiXCR and lists one record per CDR3 protein. The profile shows over 15,000 distinct CDR3 sequences, over 60% of them singletons. The sequenced sample was CD4+ T cells from blood, cultured in vitro, obtained after SARS-CoV-2 vaccination. These receptors came from a human donor who received a COVID-19 vaccine. Both conserved end residues are part of each CDR3. Each record gives: D gene, J gene, clone size, V gene, CDR3 protein, CDR3 DNA. The D gene is left open where the match is weak. Clone sizes are given selectively: once, few, many, or a class where the clone is expanded.

.,TRBJ1-2,.,TRBV20-1,CSASPMSEGSYGYTF,TGCAGTGCTAGTCCAATGTCCGAGGGGAGTTATGGCTACACCTTC
TRBD1,TRBJ1-2,few,TRBV2,CASSQGQGRNYGYTF,TGTGCCAGCAGTCAAGGACAGGGTAGGAACTATGGCTACACCTTC
.,TRBJ2-3,.,TRBV5-1,CASSLGTSSDTQYF,TGCGCCAGCAGCTTGGGGACTTCCTCAGATACGCAGTATTTT
TRBD1,TRBJ1-3,.,TRBV6-1,CASLKGGQADGNTIYF,TGTGCCAGCTTAAAAGGGGGACAGGCCGATGGAAACACCATATATTTT
.,TRBJ1-1,.,TRBV5-1,CASSLTHGSTEAFF,TGCGCCAGCAGCTTGACGCACGGAAGCACTGAAGCTTTCTTT
TRBD1,TRBJ2-3,.,TRBV20-1,CSARVPTGGGTDTQYF,TGCAGTGCTAGAGTACCGACAGGGGGTGGTACAGATACGCAGTATTTT
.,TRBJ2-5,.,TRBV5-1,CASSFNFEETQYF,TGCGCCAGCAGCTTTAACTTCGAGGAGACCCAGTACTTC
.,TRBJ2-7,.,TRBV29-1,CSVEQGDPGLNYEQYF,TGCAGCGTTGAGCAGGGAGATCCGGGACTTAACTACGAGCAGTACTTC
.,TRBJ1-5,.,TRBV7-8,CASSLRGTRQGNQPQHF,TGTGCCAGCAGCTTAAGGGGGACCAGACAAGGCAATCAGCCCCAGCATTTT
.,TRBJ1-5,.,TRBV19,CASSMNGNQPQHF,TGTGCCAGTAGTATGAACGGGAATCAGCCCCAGCATTTT
.,TRBJ2-3,.,TRBV7-9,CASSRRVDSTDTQYF,TGTGCCAGCAGCCGTCGTGTTGACAGCACAGATACGCAGTATTTT
TRBD2,TRBJ2-3,.,TRBV11-2,CASSLEGLAGTDTQYF,TGTGCCAGCAGCTTAGAAGGCCTAGCGGGGACTGATACGCAGTATTTT
TRBD1,TRBJ1-2,.,TRBV30,CAWSPPYRGFSYTF,TGTGCCTGGAGTCCTCCTTACAGGGGTTTTAGCTACACCTTC
.,TRBJ1-1,.,TRBV9,CASSVGGMNTEAFF,TGTGCCAGCAGCGTAGGGGGCATGAACACTGAAGCTTTCTTT
TRBD2,TRBJ2-3,.,TRBV12-5,CASGLGSGGGDTQYF,TGTGCTAGTGGTTTGGGTAGCGGGGGAGGGGATACGCAGTATTTT
TRBD1,TRBJ1-5,.,TRBV6-1,CASRSGTGVDQPQHF,TGTGCCAGCAGGTCCGGGACAGGGGTCGATCAGCCCCAGCATTTT
.,TRBJ1-2,once,TRBV20-1,CSAREGGKNYGYTF,TGCAGTGCTAGAGAGGGGGGAAAGAACTATGGCTACACCTTC
TRBD1,TRBJ2-3,.,TRBV6-1,CASRKGRGRSVSRNSDTQYF,TGTGCCAGCAGGAAAGGTAGGGGGCGGTCGGTTTCCCGCAACTCGGATACGCAGTATTTT
.,TRBJ1-1,.,TRBV5-4,CASSLVRRGENTEAFF,TGTGCCAGCAGCTTGGTCCGACGAGGGGAGAACACTGAAGCTTTCTTT
.,TRBJ2-7,.,TRBV6-1,CASSKVASSYEQYF,TGTGCCAGCAGTAAAGTGGCCAGCTCCTACGAGCAGTACTTC
.,TRBJ1-1,.,TRBV19,CASSIGGARTEAFF,TGTGCCAGTAGTATAGGGGGGGCAAGGACTGAAGCTTTCTTT
TRBD1,TRBJ2-5,.,TRBV20-1,CSVPPGQGETQYF,TGCAGTGTTCCTCCGGGACAGGGAGAGACCCAGTACTTC
.,TRBJ1-2,.,TRBV20-1,CSARDTRDDGYTF,TGCAGTGCTAGAGATACACGGGACGACGGCTACACCTTC
.,TRBJ1-5,few,TRBV20-1,CSARGDISNQPQHF,TGCAGTGCTAGAGGGGACATTAGCAATCAGCCCCAGCATTTT
.,TRBJ2-2,once,TRBV27,CASRTLELNTGELFF,TGTGCCAGCCGAACATTGGAGCTTAACACCGGGGAGCTGTTTTTT
.,TRBJ2-3,.,TRBV20-1,CSASAGSTDTQYF,TGCAGTGCCTCGGCGGGGAGCACAGATACGCAGTATTTT
.,TRBJ1-1,.,TRBV27,CASSLNRVNTEAFF,TGTGCCAGCAGTTTAAACAGGGTCAACACTGAAGCTTTCTTT
.,TRBJ1-1,.,TRBV20-1,CSATNKEITEAFF,TGCAGTGCTACCAACAAGGAGATAACTGAAGCTTTCTTT
TRBD1,TRBJ1-2,few,TRBV2,CASTQGYYGYTF,TGTGCCAGCACACAGGGGTACTATGGCTACACCTTC
.,TRBJ2-3,.,TRBV20-1,CSATGSTDTQYF,TGCAGTGCTACAGGGTCCACAGATACGCAGTATTTT
.,TRBJ1-5,.,TRBV12-3/TRBV12-4,CASSFFPRSNQPQHF,TGTGCCAGCAGTTTTTTCCCTCGGAGCAATCAGCCCCAGCATTTT
TRBD1,TRBJ1-6,.,TRBV30,CAWSPRQGPDNSPLHF,TGTGCCTGGAGTCCCCGACAGGGGCCAGATAATTCACCCCTCCACTTT
.,TRBJ2-2,.,TRBV7-2,CASSFGRGTGELFF,TGTGCCAGCAGCTTTGGCAGAGGCACCGGGGAGCTGTTTTTT
.,TRBJ1-4,.,TRBV20-1,CSARTGGDEKLFF,TGCAGTGCTAGGACTGGTGGAGACGAAAAACTGTTTTTT
TRBD1,TRBJ2-3,.,TRBV19,CASSRTGNTDTQYF,TGTGCCAGTAGTCGGACAGGGAACACAGATACGCAGTATTTT
.,TRBJ2-3,large,TRBV7-7,CASSSGWGGQDTQYF,TGTGCCAGCAGCTCCGGCTGGGGGGGCCAAGATACGCAGTATTTT
TRBD1,TRBJ1-2,few,TRBV2,CASSAGQGRNYGYTF,TGTGCCAGCAGTGCGGGACAGGGGCGTAACTATGGCTACACCTTC
TRBD1,TRBJ2-7,.,TRBV6-5,CASSYRRDRDYEQYF,TGTGCCAGCAGTTACCGCCGGGACAGGGACTACGAGCAGTACTTC
.,TRBJ2-5,.,TRBV20-1,CSARSWRRKQETQYF,TGCAGTGCTCGGTCCTGGAGGAGAAAACAAGAGACCCAGTACTTC
TRBD1,TRBJ2-1,.,TRBV3-1,CAISRAGGTSYNEQFF,TGTGCCATCAGTAGGGCAGGGGGCACGTCCTACAATGAGCAGTTCTTC
TRBD1,TRBJ1-2,.,TRBV23-1,CASSQSKGARGYTF,TGCGCCAGCAGTCAATCGAAGGGGGCGCGAGGCTACACCTTC
TRBD1,TRBJ2-4,few,TRBV3-1,CASSLGQVAYIQYF,TGTGCCAGCAGCCTGGGACAGGTGGCTTACATTCAGTACTTC
TRBD1,TRBJ1-3,.,TRBV7-3,CASTGQGNTIYF,TGTGCCAGCACGGGACAGGGTAACACCATATATTTT
TRBD1,TRBJ2-1,.,TRBV24-1,CATRDGTGPDNEQFF,TGTGCCACCAGGGACGGGACAGGTCCTGACAATGAGCAGTTCTTC
.,TRBJ1-5,.,TRBV15,CATSSREINQPQHF,TGTGCCACCAGCTCCCGAGAAATCAATCAGCCCCAGCATTTT
.,TRBJ2-3,.,TRBV11-3,CASSPAADTQYF,TGTGCCAGCAGCCCCGCAGCAGATACGCAGTATTTT
TRBD1,TRBJ1-1,few,TRBV19,CASRATDRGESAFF,TGTGCCAGTAGAGCTACCGACAGGGGGGAGTCGGCTTTCTTT
TRBD1,TRBJ2-5,.,TRBV19,CASSITGVQETQYF,TGTGCCAGTAGTATAACAGGGGTCCAAGAGACCCAGTACTTC
TRBD1,TRBJ2-5,.,TRBV23-1,CASRPRDSQETQYF,TGCGCCAGCAGACCCCGGGACAGCCAAGAGACCCAGTACTTC
TRBD1,TRBJ1-6,.,TRBV6-1,CASSVSGQGASPLHF,TGTGCCAGCAGTGTTTCGGGACAGGGGGCGTCACCCCTCCACTTT
.,TRBJ1-2,.,TRBV20-1,CSARKTRVTYGYTF,TGCAGTGCTAGGAAAACCAGGGTCACATATGGCTACACCTTC
TRBD2,TRBJ2-2,.,TRBV6-5,CASSSQGLAGGPGELFF,TGTGCCAGCAGTTCTCAGGGACTAGCGGGGGGGCCCGGGGAGCTGTTTTTT
.,TRBJ1-5,.,TRBV19,CASSTTGGGQPQHF,TGTGCCAGTAGTACAACAGGAGGCGGTCAGCCCCAGCATTTT